This T cell receptor (beta chain) was documented in a study of identical twins. Study-level findings and limits: Models underestimated out-of-frame TCR alpha sharing in monozygotic twins.

To note about this clonotype: Its antigen is currently unknown.

MiXCR was run by TCRdb on the 5' RACE reads, yielding one entry per CDR3 protein. Seen here are about 190,000 distinct CDR3 sequences, roughly 15% observed once, and the top ten hold around two fifths. V lost 7 bases and J 5 bases, leaving 18 bases between the germline ends. The CDR3 is made up of 14 amino acids. This sample was also put to use in a study of T cells expressing NK-cell markers.

The sequenced sample was CD8+ T cells sorted from blood. The source is a woman in her late teens or twenties in good health. J is TRBJ2-7 and V is TRBV12-3 or TRBV12-4, with D hard to call. The CDR3 nucleotides read TGTGCCAGCACATCGTCGCCTTACCCCAACGAGCAGTACTTC. This codes for CASTSSPYPNEQYF.